This T cell receptor beta chain appears in the sequencing data of a study of blood T cell repertoires in COVID-19. The authors' processing: How many nucleated cells were present was estimated from reference gene primer amplification. Assay: immunoSEQ multiplex PCR; the TCRdb copy retains only in-frame clones and omits some. V and J calls and clone size are those listed in that table; D and trimming were worked out from the DNA. Of approximately 250,000 clones detected, approximately 90% appear once; the ten largest clones hold approximately 4%. The CDR3 sequence is 16 residues long. In germline, CDR1 is SGHVS, CDR2 FNYEAQ. V trimming: 5 bases; J trimming: 4 bases; junction bases outside the gene matches: 8.

The source material was PBMCs or T cells enriched from blood (not recorded which). The chain carries TRBV7-6 and TRBJ2-3, with TRBD2 matching over 11 bases. The receptor's source is a woman aged 25 to 39 with acute COVID-19. The CDR3 sequence is CASSAGLAGGADTQYF. The CDR3 DNA reads TGTGCCAGCAGCGCGGGGCTAGCGGGAGGTGCAGATACGCAGTATTTT.